These 23 T cell receptor beta chains share one sample of origin, sequenced in a study of blood T cell repertoires in COVID-19. Here immunoSEQ multiplex PCR was the method, and the copy in TCRdb shows in-frame clones only, minus some. The table lists about 59,000 clones, under 80% of them singletons, with more than 7.5% in the top ten. Sequenced sample: peripheral blood. The receptors come from a human donor in a cohort sampled during active COVID-19.

The rearrangement links TRBV6-6 to TRBJ2-7; D may be TRBD1 (5 bases). The V gene lost 0 bases and the J gene lost 2 bases, with 14 bases spanning the gap. This CDR3 is 16 amino acids long. Germline CDR1 and CDR2: MNHNY and SVGAGI (reference sequence). DNA of the CDR3: TGTGCCAGCAGTTACTCGGGCAGGGAACGGACCTACGAGCAGTACTTC. Amino acid sequence: CASSYSGRERTYEQYF.

The CDR3 region has the DNA TGTGCCAGCAGTTACCGCACTGCGGATCCCCTTTACACCGGGGAGCTGTTTTTT. Translated: CASSYRTADPLYTGELFF. The chain combines TRBV6-2 or TRBV6-3 with TRBJ2-2; the D is unclear. Germline V gene sequence: CDR1 MNHEY, CDR2 SVGEGT. V lost 2 bases and J lost 3, with 19 bases in between. The CDR3 extends over 18 amino acids.

This clone was seen more than once but under ten times. The J gene is TRBJ2-3, the V gene TRBV6-4, with D possibly matching TRBD2 (5 bases). This CDR3 spans 13 amino acids. V lost 6 bases, J lost 0 bases, and 7 bases lay in between. Germline CDR1 is MRHNA and CDR2 is SNTAGT. CDR3 DNA sequence: TGTGCCAGCAGCCGGGATAGCACAGATACGCAGTATTTT. As protein: CASSRDSTDTQYF.

This chain joins TRBV7-9 and TRBJ2-5; D is possibly TRBD2 (6 bases). Germline V gene lookup returns CDR1 SEHNR and CDR2 FQNEAQ (reference sequence). V lost 3 bases to trimming and J lost 2 bases, with 13 bases between them. The CDR3 is made up of 15 amino acids. The CDR3 coding sequence is TGTGCCAGCAGCTTTATCACACGGGGGCAAGAGACCCAGTACTTC. It specifies CASSFITRGQETQYF.

This clone was detected a few times. The J gene is TRBJ1-5, the V gene TRBV7-2, with 9 positions matching TRBD1. The germline V gene has CDR1 SGHTA and CDR2 FQGNSA. The V segment lost 5 bases and the J segment 2 bases; nucleotides outside the gene matches: 7. The CDR3 length is 16 residues. The CDR3 reads CASSHTGGEGNQPQHF. In DNA, the CDR3 is TGTGCCAGCAGCCATACAGGGGGCGAAGGCAATCAGCCCCAGCATTTT.

Remarks on this clone: One junction end does not reproduce the germline sequence, and a read error may be involved. This chain links TRBV4-3 with TRBJ1-1; the D gene is possibly TRBD1 (5 bases). CDR1 is LGHNA, CDR2 YSLEER, per germline. This CDR3 is 15 amino acids long. CDR3 DNA sequence: TGCGCCAGCAGCCAAGATGGGTCAGGGAACGCTGAAGCTTTCTTT. As protein: CASSQDGSGNAEAFF.

V and J are TRBV5-1 and TRBJ2-6; 8 bases align to TRBD1. The V and J ends lost 4 bases and 2 bases, in that order; junction bases with no gene match: 8. CDR1 SGHRS and CDR2 YFSETQ come from the germline V gene. The CDR3 contains 17 residues. The CDR3 is CASSPGQGATGANVLTF. CDR3 DNA: TGCGCCAGCAGCCCAGGTCAGGGGGCAACTGGGGCCAACGTCCTGACTTTC.

This chain links TRBV7-8 with TRBJ2-5; 8 bases agree with TRBD1. The CDR3 extends over 14 amino acids. After removal of 5 bases from V and 6 bases from J, the junction contained 8 bases not matched to a gene. Germline lookup yields CDR1 SGHVS and CDR2 FQNEAQ. The CDR3 sequence: CASSLDRDRQTQYF. DNA for the CDR3: TGTGCCAGCAGCCTGGACAGGGACAGGCAGACCCAGTACTTC.

The rearrangement uses TRBV19 and TRBJ1-1; 7 nucleotides agree with TRBD1. With V trimmed by 7 bases and J by 6 bases, 11 bases remained unmatched. CDR1 is LNHDA, CDR2 SQIVND, per germline (reference sequence). This CDR3 is built from 14 residues. CDR3 sequence reads: CASTPTGRGPEAFF. In DNA form, the CDR3 reads TGTGCCAGTACTCCGACAGGGCGCGGGCCTGAAGCTTTCTTT.

This chain joins TRBV5-6 and TRBJ2-5; 8 bases are a match to TRBD1. CDR1 is SGHDT and CDR2 is YYEEEE in the germline V gene. This CDR3 is built from 15 residues. Losses at the gene ends were 0 bases for V and 4 bases for J; bases not matched to a gene: 5. CDR3 sequence (DNA): TGTGCCAGCAGCTTGGCAGGGGGCGGTCGAGAGACCCAGTACTTC. Translation: CASSLAGGGRETQYF.

The CDR3 DNA reads as TGTGCCAGCAGCCAACCCGGGATGAACACTGAAGCTTTCTTT. Its translation: CASSQPGMNTEAFF. The chain combines TRBV14 with TRBJ1-1; D call uncertain. Between the trimmed V and J ends, which lost 2 bases and 0 bases, there was a span of 7 bases. The V gene's germline CDR1 is SGHDN and CDR2 FVKESK. This CDR3 spans 14 amino acids.

Only one count was recorded for this clone. The V call is TRBV18, the J call TRBJ2-7; 9 bases are a match to TRBD1. V trimming: 4 bases; J trimming: 6 bases; junction bases outside the gene matches: 4. This CDR3 is 13 amino acids long. Per germline, CDR1 KGHSH and CDR2 LQKENI. CDR3 sequence (DNA): TGTGCCAGCTCACGGGACAGGGACTCCGAGCAGTACTTC. It translates to CASSRDRDSEQYF. Supplemented by reference TRBV18 and TRBJ2-7, the full variable domain reads NAGVMQNPRHLVRRRGQEARLRCSPMKGHSHVYWYRQLPEEGLKFMVYLQKENIIDESGMPKERFSAEFPKEGPSILRIQQVVRGDSAAYFCASSRDRDSEQYFGPGTRLTVT.

The chain carries TRBV29-1 and TRBJ2-6; D is undetermined. With 4 bases removed from V and 0 bases from J, the gap between germline ends came to 13 bases. The CDR3 extends over 16 amino acids. Per germline, CDR1 SQVTM and CDR2 ANQGSEA. The CDR3 bases are TGCAGCGTTGCACCTTACTCGGGCTCTGGGGCCAACGTCCTGACTTTC. Translation: CSVAPYSGSGANVLTF.

This clone was seen a handful of times. The chain uses TRBV5-6 and TRBJ2-3; 12 bases map to TRBD2. From germline, CDR1 is SGHDT and CDR2 YYEEEE. Losses at the gene ends were 5 bases for V and 4 bases for J; bases not matched to a gene: 17. The CDR3 sequence is 19 residues long. CDR3 nucleotide sequence: TGTGCCAGCAGACTGGGAAGGCTAGCGGGAGGGCCATTTGCAGATACGCAGTATTTT. Translated: CASRLGRLAGGPFADTQYF.

The count of this clone is one. This chain connects TRBV6-5 to TRBJ1-2, with TRBD1 matching 7 bases. In germline, CDR1 is MNHEY, CDR2 SVGAGI. V lost 10 bases and J lost 8; bases outside the gene matches: 7. The CDR3 spans 11 residues. In DNA, the CDR3 is TGTGCCACTCGGATCAGGGGGGGCTACACCTTC. It codes for CATRIRGGYTF.

The rearrangement joins TRBV28 to TRBJ2-7; 7 nucleotides agree with TRBD1. Germline-derived CDR1 and CDR2 are MDHEN and SYDVKM. The CDR3 runs to 14 residues. V shed 3 bases, J shed 6 bases, and the junction held 8 bases outside the gene matches. The CDR3 spells CASSFDRVRREQYF. As DNA, the CDR3 is TGTGCCAGCAGTTTCGACAGGGTGAGACGCGAGCAGTACTTC.

J is TRBJ2-7 and V is TRBV21-1; the table calls TRBD2, which could not be checked here. TRBV21-1 is assigned pseudogene status. The CDR3 is 13 residues long. CDR3 DNA sequence: TGTGCCAGCAGTATCCGGGGGAGATACGAGCAGTACTTC. Translating it yields CASSIRGRYEQYF.

This clone has a single count. This chain links TRBV3-1 (or the pseudogene TRBV3-2) with TRBJ2-1, with TRBD2 identical over 7 bases. With V trimmed by 2 bases and J by 1 base, 2 bases remained unmatched. CDR3 length: 15 amino acids. CDR1 and CDR2 (germline): LGHDT, YNNKEL (reference sequence). CDR3 protein: CASSQILASYNEQFF. CDR3 bases: TGTGCCAGCAGCCAAATACTAGCGTCCTACAATGAGCAGTTCTTC.

The rearrangement joins TRBV11-3 to TRBJ2-2; 9 bases line up with TRBD2. Germline V gene sequence: CDR1 SGHNT, CDR2 YENEEA. This CDR3 comprises 16 residues. Trimming took 5 bases from V and 3 from J; bases not matched to a gene: 7. In nucleotides, the CDR3 is TGTGCCAGCAGCCCAGGGACTAGCACGGACACCGGGGAGCTGTTTTTT. It yields the protein CASSPGTSTDTGELFF.

The chain employs TRBV18 and TRBJ2-6, with a possible D match to TRBD1 (5 bases). The CDR3 runs to 15 residues. The V and J ends lost 6 bases and 0 bases respectively, with 9 bases between them. Germline CDR1 and CDR2: KGHSH and LQKENI. The CDR3 coding sequence is TGTGCCAGCTCCAGGGCCAACTCTGGGGCCAACGTCCTGACTTTC. Residues: CASSRANSGANVLTF.

This clone was seen just once. V is TRBV12-3 or TRBV12-4 and J is TRBJ1-4; D is possibly TRBD1 (6 bases). V shed 7 bases and J shed 8 bases, with 14 bases lying between them. The CDR3 is 13 residues long. The CDR3 sequence is CASNSQGEEKLFF. In DNA form, the CDR3 reads TGTGCCAGCAATTCACAGGGAGAGGAAAAACTGTTTTTT.

This clone was detected only a few times. V gene TRBV5-6 combines with J gene TRBJ2-5; TRBD2 matches at 8 bases. Losses at the gene ends were 2 bases for V and 2 bases for J; bases not matched to a gene: 5. CDR1 and CDR2 from the germline V gene are SGHDT and YYEEEE. The CDR3 loop spans 15 amino acids. CDR3 DNA: TGTGCCAGCAGCTTTCCCGTAGCGGGACAAGAGACCCAGTACTTC. Amino acid sequence: CASSFPVAGQETQYF.

As DNA, the CDR3 is TGCGCCAGCAGTACGGGACAGGGTGGGAGCAATGAGCAGTTCTTC. Amino acids: CASSTGQGGSNEQFF. V and J are TRBV10-1 and TRBJ2-1; 9 nucleotides line up with TRBD1. The CDR3 covers 15 residues. Trimming took 5 bases from V and 6 from J; bases not matched to a gene: 8. CDR1 and CDR2 from the germline V gene are WNHNN and SYGVQD (reference sequence).